These T cell receptor beta chains were read from a single sample in a study of blood T cell dynamics during melanoma immunotherapy. TCRdb keeps only in-frame clones here, not all; method: immunoSEQ multiplex PCR. The data show 5,900 or so clones, around 84% seen once. The input for sequencing was blood, taken from a patient treated with checkpoint blockade. These receptors all stem from a human donor with melanoma. Some clones in this sample may be carry-over from other donors' samples. The CDR3 runs from the conserved cysteine through the conserved F or W. Fields, in order: V gene, J gene, CDR3 length, CDR3 protein.

V gene: TRBV11-3
J gene: TRBJ2-1
CDR3 length: 16
CDR3 protein: CASSLDRSSAPGEQFF

V gene: TRBV6-5
J gene: TRBJ1-2
CDR3 length: 14
CDR3 protein: CASSFRTGNYGYTF

V gene: TRBV10-3
J gene: TRBJ2-1
CDR3 length: 16
CDR3 protein: CAIKRLDSGSYNEQFF

V gene: TRBV9
J gene: TRBJ2-6
CDR3 length: 18
CDR3 protein: CASSVDWTGSLGANVLTF

V gene: TRBV19
J gene: TRBJ1-2
CDR3 length: 15
CDR3 protein: CASMSPDGINYGYTF

V gene: TRBV9
J gene: TRBJ2-3
CDR3 length: 16
CDR3 protein: CASSDPRGASTDTQYF

V gene: TRBV2
J gene: TRBJ2-2
CDR3 length: 11
CDR3 protein: CASGVAGELFF

V gene: TRBV9
J gene: TRBJ2-6
CDR3 length: 17
CDR3 protein: CASSSGTGLSGANVLTF

V gene: TRBV9
J gene: TRBJ2-7
CDR3 length: 14
CDR3 protein: CASSAGTVSYEQYF

V gene: TRBV28
J gene: TRBJ2-6
CDR3 length: 20
CDR3 protein: CASTYWGSGQGSSGANVLTF

V gene: TRBV6-5
J gene: TRBJ2-2
CDR3 length: 14
CDR3 protein: CASSYWTRSGELFF

V gene: TRBV7-2
J gene: TRBJ2-2
CDR3 length: 13
CDR3 protein: CASSSIGWGELFF

V gene: TRBV5-1
J gene: TRBJ1-4
CDR3 length: 16
CDR3 protein: CASSFGLAGTNEKLFF

V gene: TRBV9
J gene: TRBJ2-1
CDR3 length: 15
CDR3 protein: CASSARLAAYNEQFF

V gene: TRBV7-3
J gene: TRBJ2-1
CDR3 length: 17
CDR3 protein: CASSLTPLAGGYNEQFF

V gene: TRBV7-9
J gene: TRBJ1-1
CDR3 length: 14
CDR3 protein: CASSPPTANTEAFF

V gene: TRBV10-1
J gene: TRBJ2-2
CDR3 length: 14
CDR3 protein: CASSESTVTGELFF

V gene: TRBV6-6
J gene: TRBJ2-5
CDR3 length: 13
CDR3 protein: CASSFGTGRTQYF

V gene: TRBV12-5
J gene: TRBJ2-1
CDR3 length: 15
CDR3 protein: CASGRTDLNTNEQFF

V gene: TRBV6-5
J gene: TRBJ1-3
CDR3 length: 14
CDR3 protein: CASSNPASGNTIYF

V gene: TRBV19
J gene: TRBJ2-6
CDR3 length: 16
CDR3 protein: CASSPFFNSGANVLTF

V gene: TRBV19
J gene: TRBJ2-7
CDR3 length: 15
CDR3 protein: CASSGLGEGLGEQYF

V gene: TRBV10-3
J gene: TRBJ1-3
CDR3 length: 17
CDR3 protein: CAIMRDSVGASGNTIYF

V gene: TRBV6-1
J gene: TRBJ1-6
CDR3 length: 13
CDR3 protein: CASSETLSPPLHF

V gene: TRBV6-5
J gene: TRBJ2-1
CDR3 length: 13
CDR3 protein: CASSLASLNEQFF

V gene: TRBV4-3
J gene: TRBJ1-2
CDR3 length: 16
CDR3 protein: CASSQEFAGQGYGYTF

V gene: TRBV7-2
J gene: TRBJ2-2
CDR3 length: 16
CDR3 protein: CASSFAGGANTGELFF

V gene: TRBV11-2
J gene: TRBJ2-3
CDR3 length: 15
CDR3 protein: CASSHGGRELDTQYF

V gene: TRBV6-1
J gene: TRBJ2-7
CDR3 length: 14
CDR3 protein: CASSIRDGPYEQYF

V gene: TRBV19
J gene: TRBJ2-3
CDR3 length: 13
CDR3 protein: CASSMGLRDTQYF

V gene: TRBV5-6
J gene: TRBJ2-7
CDR3 length: 14
CDR3 protein: CASSLGGGPYEQYF

V gene: TRBV28
J gene: TRBJ1-5
CDR3 length: 12
CDR3 protein: CASSLAGQPQHF

V gene: TRBV7-3
J gene: TRBJ1-1
CDR3 length: 14
CDR3 protein: CASSPRTGFTEAFF

V gene: TRBV27
J gene: TRBJ1-6
CDR3 length: 13
CDR3 protein: CASRSSYNSPLHF

V gene: TRBV7-2
J gene: TRBJ2-1
CDR3 length: 15
CDR3 protein: CASTVGLAGGGEQFF

V gene: TRBV13
J gene: TRBJ2-3
CDR3 length: 15
CDR3 protein: CASKDSGGGWDTQYF

V gene: TRBV18
J gene: TRBJ2-7
CDR3 length: 15
CDR3 protein: CASSPQGTGGHEQYF

V gene: TRBV28
J gene: TRBJ1-3
CDR3 length: 14
CDR3 protein: CASTSTSTGNTIYF

V gene: TRBV6-1
J gene: TRBJ1-2
CDR3 length: 16
CDR3 protein: CASSEQAGAGRMGYTF

V gene: TRBV28
J gene: TRBJ1-1
CDR3 length: 14
CDR3 protein: CASSPWGAITEAFF